This TCR beta chain appears in the sequencing data of a study of beta chain features in type 1 diabetes. Across the whole study: Across all samples, over 85 million sorted cells were examined. Study findings and constraints: Patients with type 1 diabetes carried fewer insertions and had more deletions at their VDJ junctions. There was a moderate but significant shortening of TCRB CDR3s in all four CD4+ subsets of Type 1 diabetes patients. Still unanswered here is whether HLA type influences TCRB rearrangement.

On this clone itself: As yet, its antigen is unknown.

Isolated RNA was reverse transcribed in full, so expressed TCRB transcripts were sequenced. Sequenced by immunoSEQ multiplex PCR; TCRdb stores in-frame clones only, minus some. The sample includes about 41,000 clones, 66% of them seen just once. The source of this sequence is a man aged 25-40 years with type 1 diabetes. Some clones in this sample may be carry-over from other donors' samples. Input material: Tregs from blood.

This chain's CDR3 is CASSIRDRGTNEQFF. As DNA, the CDR3 is TGTGCCAGCAGCATCCGGGACAGGGGAACGAATGAGCAGTTCTTC. The chain has TRBV6-7 and TRBJ2-1, with 10 bases matching TRBD1. TRBV6-7 is known as an ORF, though its function is uncertain. J lost 7 bases, V lost 6 bases, and 9 bases had no gene match. The CDR3 has 15 residues.